A selection of T cell receptor beta chains follows, all from one sample in a study of shared clonotypes between healthy human individuals. Sequencing used immunoSEQ multiplex PCR; TCRdb keeps in-frame clones, though not all of them. This sample yields 2,500,000 or so clones, of which over 85% are seen a single time; about 0.38% belongs to the top ten. Sequencing used naive CD4+ T cells from PBMCs. Receptors originate from a man younger than 30 in good health. Some clones in this sample may be carry-over from other donors' samples. The CDR3 runs from the conserved cysteine through the conserved F or W. Fields, in order: J gene, V gene, clone size, D gene, CDR3 protein, CDR3 DNA. D genes are given only for firm matches. Rows give clone size only sometimes, using once, few, many, or a class for an expanded clone.

j_gene: TRBJ1-5
v_gene: TRBV5-3
abundance: few
d_gene: -
CDR3aa: CALDNQPQHF
CDR3nt: TGTGCCCTAGACAATCAGCCCCAGCATTTT

j_gene: TRBJ2-1
v_gene: TRBV7-9
abundance: -
d_gene: TRBD1
CDR3aa: CASSPGGSWEQFF
CDR3nt: TGTGCCAGCAGCCCAGGGGGTAGCTGGGAGCAGTTCTTC

j_gene: TRBJ1-1
v_gene: TRBV5-1
abundance: -
d_gene: -
CDR3aa: CASSRIGDGVAFF
CDR3nt: TGCGCCAGCAGCCGGATCGGTGACGGAGTCGCTTTCTTT

j_gene: TRBJ2-7
v_gene: TRBV29-1
abundance: once
d_gene: -
CDR3aa: CSVGGSYEQYF
CDR3nt: TGCAGCGTTGGAGGTTCCTACGAGCAGTACTTC

j_gene: TRBJ2-1
v_gene: TRBV2
abundance: -
d_gene: -
CDR3aa: CASSEGLADEQFF
CDR3nt: TGTGCCAGCAGTGAAGGGCTAGCTGATGAGCAGTTCTTC

j_gene: TRBJ1-2
v_gene: TRBV18
abundance: -
d_gene: TRBD1
CDR3aa: CASSPRGPGTVFAYYGYTF
CDR3nt: TGTGCCAGCTCACCAAGGGGACCCGGGACAGTCTTCGCCTACTATGGCTACACCTTC

j_gene: TRBJ1-2
v_gene: TRBV28
abundance: -
d_gene: -
CDR3aa: CASSWGGVYGYTF
CDR3nt: TGTGCCAGCAGCTGGGGGGGCGTCTATGGCTACACCTTC

j_gene: TRBJ2-7
v_gene: TRBV28
abundance: -
d_gene: -
CDR3aa: CASTESWGYEQYF
CDR3nt: TGTGCCAGCACGGAGTCCTGGGGCTACGAGCAGTACTTC

j_gene: TRBJ1-3
v_gene: TRBV7-8
abundance: -
d_gene: TRBD1
CDR3aa: CASSADRDNTIYF
CDR3nt: TGTGCCAGCAGCGCAGACAGGGACAACACCATATATTTT

j_gene: TRBJ2-3
v_gene: TRBV9
abundance: -
d_gene: -
CDR3aa: CASSTTGTPGTDTQYF
CDR3nt: TGTGCCAGCAGCACCACCGGGACCCCCGGGACAGATACGCAGTATTTT

j_gene: TRBJ2-3
v_gene: TRBV6-1
abundance: -
d_gene: TRBD2
CDR3aa: CASSRLAGSSDTQYF
CDR3nt: TGTGCCAGCAGTCGACTAGCGGGTAGCTCAGATACGCAGTATTTT

j_gene: TRBJ2-1
v_gene: TRBV7-9
abundance: -
d_gene: -
CDR3aa: CASSSDPPQQRSYNEQFF
CDR3nt: TGTGCCAGCAGCTCCGATCCCCCCCAACAGCGGAGCTACAATGAGCAGTTCTTC

j_gene: TRBJ1-1
v_gene: TRBV6-6
abundance: -
d_gene: -
CDR3aa: CASSYSQNTEAFF
CDR3nt: TGTGCCAGCAGTTATTCGCAGAACACTGAAGCTTTCTTT

j_gene: TRBJ2-1
v_gene: TRBV18
abundance: once
d_gene: -
CDR3aa: CASWRATKSYNEQFF
CDR3nt: TGTGCCAGCTGGCGGGCAACCAAATCCTACAATGAGCAGTTCTTC

j_gene: TRBJ2-2
v_gene: TRBV5-5
abundance: -
d_gene: TRBD1
CDR3aa: CASSTRLGQTTGELFF
CDR3nt: TGTGCCAGCAGCACTAGACTGGGACAGACCACCGGGGAGCTGTTTTTT

j_gene: TRBJ2-3
v_gene: TRBV4-3
abundance: -
d_gene: TRBD2
CDR3aa: CASSQEGPWTSGSNQYF
CDR3nt: TGCGCCAGCAGCCAAGAAGGCCCGTGGACTAGCGGGAGTAATCAGTATTTT

j_gene: TRBJ2-7
v_gene: TRBV11-2
abundance: -
d_gene: -
CDR3aa: CASSLEPGRSSYEQYF
CDR3nt: TGTGCCAGCAGCTTAGAACCAGGCAGGAGCTCCTACGAGCAGTACTTC

j_gene: TRBJ1-1
v_gene: TRBV14
abundance: -
d_gene: -
CDR3aa: CASSQEQTFTEAFF
CDR3nt: TGTGCCAGCAGCCAAGAACAGACATTCACTGAAGCTTTCTTT

j_gene: TRBJ1-1
v_gene: TRBV19
abundance: once
d_gene: -
CDR3aa: CASSPILTGGTEAFF
CDR3nt: TGTGCCAGTAGTCCCATCTTGACTGGGGGCACTGAAGCTTTCTTT

j_gene: TRBJ2-1
v_gene: TRBV19
abundance: -
d_gene: TRBD2
CDR3aa: CASSLAGVVYNEQFF
CDR3nt: TGTGCCAGTAGTCTAGCGGGAGTTGTTTACAATGAGCAGTTCTTC

j_gene: TRBJ1-1
v_gene: TRBV7-9
abundance: -
d_gene: -
CDR3aa: CASSLDRGNEAFF
CDR3nt: TGTGCCAGCAGCTTAGATCGGGGGAATGAAGCTTTCTTT

j_gene: TRBJ2-4
v_gene: TRBV7-9
abundance: -
d_gene: -
CDR3aa: CASSLGRDSIQYF
CDR3nt: TGTGCCAGCAGCTTAGGGCGGGATAGCATTCAGTACTTC

j_gene: TRBJ1-4
v_gene: TRBV9
abundance: -
d_gene: TRBD1
CDR3aa: CASSETPGQGNEKLFF
CDR3nt: TGTGCCAGCAGCGAGACCCCGGGACAGGGTAATGAAAAACTGTTTTTT

j_gene: TRBJ2-7
v_gene: TRBV27
abundance: -
d_gene: -
CDR3aa: CASSRLGGGYEQYF
CDR3nt: TGTGCCAGCAGTCGCCTAGGGGGTGGGTACGAGCAGTACTTC

j_gene: TRBJ2-2
v_gene: TRBV19
abundance: once
d_gene: -
CDR3aa: CASRKTPGLTNLNTGELFF
CDR3nt: TGTGCCAGTAGGAAAACACCGGGACTGACGAACCTGAACACCGGGGAGCTGTTTTTT

j_gene: TRBJ2-7
v_gene: TRBV6-5
abundance: -
d_gene: TRBD1
CDR3aa: CASSYSWTGGYGQYF
CDR3nt: TGTGCCAGCAGTTACTCGTGGACAGGGGGATACGGGCAGTACTTC

j_gene: TRBJ1-1
v_gene: TRBV5-1
abundance: once
d_gene: -
CDR3aa: CASSLTAGSNTEAFF
CDR3nt: TGCGCCAGCAGCTTAACGGCAGGCTCGAACACTGAAGCTTTCTTT

j_gene: TRBJ2-5
v_gene: TRBV4-3
abundance: -
d_gene: -
CDR3aa: CASSQDAPVAGQETQYF
CDR3nt: TGCGCCAGCAGCCAAGATGCCCCCGTGGCAGGGCAAGAGACCCAGTACTTC

j_gene: TRBJ2-1
v_gene: TRBV20-1
abundance: -
d_gene: -
CDR3aa: CSGDWRNEQFF
CDR3nt: TGCAGCGGGGACTGGCGGAATGAGCAGTTCTTC

j_gene: TRBJ1-5
v_gene: TRBV30
abundance: -
d_gene: -
CDR3aa: CAWSGTGTWPQHF
CDR3nt: TGTGCCTGGAGCGGTACAGGGACGTGGCCCCAGCATTTT

j_gene: TRBJ2-7
v_gene: TRBV25-1
abundance: -
d_gene: -
CDR3aa: CASRGDSEQYF
CDR3nt: TGTGCCAGCAGAGGAGATAGCGAGCAGTACTTC

j_gene: TRBJ2-5
v_gene: TRBV28
abundance: -
d_gene: TRBD1
CDR3aa: CASSSGTGGAGSEETQYF
CDR3nt: TGTGCCAGCAGTTCCGGGACAGGGGGCGCGGGTTCAGAGGAGACCCAGTACTTC

j_gene: TRBJ2-1
v_gene: TRBV28
abundance: -
d_gene: TRBD1
CDR3aa: CASSPPDRGNEQFF
CDR3nt: TGTGCCAGCAGTCCCCCCGACAGGGGAAATGAGCAGTTCTTC

j_gene: TRBJ1-1
v_gene: TRBV28
abundance: -
d_gene: -
CDR3aa: CASSPGHQDEAFF
CDR3nt: TGTGCCAGCAGTCCGGGACACCAGGATGAAGCTTTCTTT

j_gene: TRBJ2-1
v_gene: TRBV28
abundance: once
d_gene: -
CDR3aa: CASTSPGFILENEQFF
CDR3nt: TGTGCCAGCACCTCCCCCGGATTCATCCTGGAGAATGAGCAGTTCTTC

j_gene: TRBJ1-5
v_gene: TRBV6-5
abundance: once
d_gene: TRBD1
CDR3aa: CASSYGQGYQPQHF
CDR3nt: TGTGCCAGCAGTTACGGACAGGGGTATCAGCCCCAGCATTTT

j_gene: TRBJ2-7
v_gene: TRBV5-1
abundance: -
d_gene: TRBD2
CDR3aa: CASSPGVAGEAYEQYF
CDR3nt: TGCGCCAGCAGCCCGGGGGTAGCGGGAGAGGCCTACGAGCAGTACTTC

j_gene: TRBJ2-1
v_gene: TRBV28
abundance: -
d_gene: -
CDR3aa: CASSFRQGRPSSYNEQFF
CDR3nt: TGTGCCAGCAGTTTCCGCCAGGGGAGACCCAGCTCCTACAATGAGCAGTTCTTC

j_gene: TRBJ2-2
v_gene: TRBV25-1
abundance: -
d_gene: -
CDR3aa: CASSEYSGAGELFF
CDR3nt: TGTGCCAGCAGTGAATATTCCGGGGCCGGGGAGCTGTTTTTT

j_gene: TRBJ1-6
v_gene: TRBV13
abundance: -
d_gene: -
CDR3aa: CASSGLTNSPLHF
CDR3nt: TGTGCCAGCTCGGGACTGACGAATTCACCCCTCCACTTT

j_gene: TRBJ2-2
v_gene: TRBV7-9
abundance: -
d_gene: -
CDR3aa: CASSPYRATTGELFF
CDR3nt: TGTGCCAGCAGCCCTTACAGGGCGACCACCGGGGAGCTGTTTTTT

j_gene: TRBJ2-7
v_gene: TRBV5-1
abundance: -
d_gene: TRBD1
CDR3aa: CASSLGGTGWYEQYF
CDR3nt: TGCGCCAGCAGCTTGGGAGGGACAGGATGGTACGAGCAGTACTTC

j_gene: TRBJ2-5
v_gene: TRBV5-8
abundance: -
d_gene: -
CDR3aa: CASSLGAGYNQETQYF
CDR3nt: TGTGCCAGCAGCTTGGGGGCAGGGTATAACCAAGAGACCCAGTACTTC

j_gene: TRBJ2-2
v_gene: TRBV6-5
abundance: -
d_gene: -
CDR3aa: CASSYPTVPGELFF
CDR3nt: TGTGCCAGCAGTTACCCGACTGTCCCCGGGGAGCTGTTTTTT

j_gene: TRBJ2-7
v_gene: TRBV5-1
abundance: -
d_gene: TRBD2
CDR3aa: CASSFWTSGGTYEQYF
CDR3nt: TGCGCCAGCAGCTTCTGGACTAGCGGCGGTACCTACGAGCAGTACTTC

j_gene: TRBJ2-6
v_gene: TRBV4-1
abundance: -
d_gene: TRBD1
CDR3aa: CASSHRGQGGANVLTF
CDR3nt: TGCGCCAGCAGCCACAGGGGGCAAGGAGGGGCCAACGTCCTGACTTTC

j_gene: TRBJ2-2
v_gene: TRBV2
abundance: -
d_gene: TRBD2
CDR3aa: CASKIPSGIGAGELFF
CDR3nt: TGTGCCAGCAAGATTCCTAGCGGGATTGGTGCCGGGGAGCTGTTTTTT

j_gene: TRBJ1-1
v_gene: TRBV5-1
abundance: -
d_gene: TRBD1
CDR3aa: CASSSTGGTEAFF
CDR3nt: TGCGCCAGCAGCTCTACAGGGGGAACTGAAGCTTTCTTT

j_gene: TRBJ2-7
v_gene: TRBV5-3
abundance: -
d_gene: -
CDR3aa: CARSLAPRDTYEQYF
CDR3nt: TGTGCCAGAAGCTTGGCCCCGCGGGACACCTACGAGCAGTACTTC